Each of the 29 T cell receptor beta chains below was sequenced from the same sample in a study of cytomegalovirus exposure and HLA in healthy donors. The PCR employed 60 Vbeta primers together with 13 Jbeta primers. Some clones are missing from TCRdb's copy, which holds only in-frame ones; the method was immunoSEQ multiplex PCR. The data hold about 160,000 clones, with 80% observed a single time. Sequencing was done on a sample of PBMCs. These receptors all come from a woman aged 45-59 years in good health and CMV-seronegative.

The gene calls are TRBV5-4 and TRBJ2-2; the match to TRBD1 covers 12 bases. The V gene end was trimmed by 3 bases and the J gene end by 7 bases; junction bases not matched to a gene: 7. This CDR3 region has 16 residues. CDR1 and CDR2 from the germline V gene are SGHNT and YYREEE (reference sequence). The CDR3 loop is CASSSRDRGRDGELFF. For the CDR3, the DNA is TGTGCCAGCAGCTCCCGGGACAGGGGGCGAGACGGGGAGCTGTTTTTT.

The chain combines TRBV6-5 with TRBJ2-5; the match to TRBD1 covers 11 bases. Germline V gene lookup returns CDR1 MNHEY and CDR2 SVGAGI. V was pared by 7 bases and J by 7 bases, with 5 bases of the junction left unmatched. The CDR3 is 13 residues long. This CDR3 is CASNTGTGGTQYF. In nucleotides, the CDR3 is TGTGCCAGCAACACCGGGACAGGGGGGACCCAGTACTTC.

This clone was observed once. J is TRBJ2-3 and V is TRBV9; weak D call: TRBD1 (5 bases). V was cut by 1 base and J by 2 bases, with 17 bases left in between. The length of the CDR3 is 17 residues. Per germline, CDR1 SGDLS and CDR2 YYNGEE. CDR3 protein: CASSVRGREGATDTQYF. The CDR3 DNA reads as TGTGCCAGCAGCGTAAGGGGAAGGGAAGGGGCCACAGATACGCAGTATTTT.

This clone was found a few times. The chain links TRBV7-9 to TRBJ1-1, with 7 bases that match TRBD1. V was pared by 8 bases and J by 4 bases, with 10 bases of the junction left unmatched. The CDR3 sequence is 14 residues long. Germline-derived CDR1 and CDR2 are SEHNR and FQNEAQ (reference sequence). The CDR3 DNA reads as TGTGCCAGCGGCAGGGGGGTACCGGGCACTGAAGCTTTCTTT. This gives the protein CASGRGVPGTEAFF.

The chain couples TRBV28 to TRBJ1-5, with 7 bases aligning to TRBD1. CDR1 is MDHEN, CDR2 SYDVKM, per germline. CDR3 length equals 14 residues. V was pared by 6 bases and J by 2 bases, with 4 bases of the junction left unmatched. This CDR3 reads CASSRTGGNQPQHF. In nucleotides, the CDR3 is TGTGCCAGCAGCAGGACAGGCGGCAATCAGCCCCAGCATTTT.

This clone was counted once. This chain links TRBV7-8 with TRBJ2-1; TRBD1 is a possible D gene (6 bases). Trimming removed 4 bases from V and 1 base from J, with 8 bases in between. CDR1 and CDR2 from the germline V gene are SGHVS and FQNEAQ. CDR3 length: 14 amino acids. CDR3 nucleotide sequence: TGTGCCAGCAGCTCACAGGGTTCCTACAATGAGCAGTTCTTC. Its protein product is CASSSQGSYNEQFF. The full variable domain, completed using reference TRBV7-8 and TRBJ2-1, is GAGVSQSPRYKVAKRGQDVALRCDPISGHVSLFWYQQALGQGPEFLTYFQNEAQLDKSGLPSDRFFAERPEGSVSTLKIQRTQQEDSAVYLCASSSQGSYNEQFFGPGTRLTVL.

Here the CDR3 reads CASSGSGYNQPQHF. The CDR3 DNA follows: TGTGCCAGCAGTGGGAGCGGGTACAATCAGCCCCAGCATTTT. This rearrangement joins TRBV6-1 to TRBJ1-5; D is undetermined. The CDR3 runs to 14 residues. Germline V gives CDR1 MNHNS, CDR2 SASEGT. The germline V and J ends were trimmed by 4 bases and 3 bases, with 10 bases remaining between them.

This chain connects TRBV15 to TRBJ1-6; D possibly corresponds to TRBD1 (5 bases). CDR1 and CDR2 from the germline V gene are LNHNV and YYDKDF (reference sequence). V lost 0 bases to trimming and J lost 8 bases, with 11 bases between them. This CDR3 region has 15 residues. The CDR3 bases are TGTGCCACCAGCAGAGATCGGGGGTGGGATTCACCCCTCCACTTT. This codes for CATSRDRGWDSPLHF. The entire variable domain, with the rest obtained from reference TRBV15 and TRBJ1-6, is as follows: DAMVIQNPRYQVTQFGKPVTLSCSQTLNHNVMYWYQQKSSQAPKLLFHYYDKDFNNEADTPDNFQSRRPNTSFCFLDIRSPGLGDTAMYLCATSRDRGWDSPLHFGNGTRLTVT.

This chain joins TRBV12-5 and TRBJ2-5; 12 bases fit TRBD1. The germline gives CDR1 LGHNT, CDR2 FRNRAP. The CDR3 has 17 residues. The V segment lost 4 bases and the J segment 5 bases; nucleotides outside the gene matches: 11. The CDR3 protein is CASGYSGTGGYAETQYF. The DNA of the CDR3 is TGTGCTAGTGGTTACAGCGGGACAGGGGGCTATGCGGAGACCCAGTACTTC.

The chain joins TRBV7-2 to TRBJ1-2, with TRBD1 as a possible D gene (5 bases). V gave up 0 bases and J gave up 4 bases, with 15 bases separating them. The germline V gene encodes CDR1 SGHTA and CDR2 FQGNSA. The CDR3 loop spans 16 amino acids. CDR3: CASSLALGGDGYGYTF. For the CDR3, the DNA is TGTGCCAGCAGCTTAGCGCTGGGGGGGGATGGCTATGGCTACACCTTC.

The genes are TRBV6-6 and TRBJ1-2, with 9 bases matching TRBD1. CDR3 length: 16 residues. J was trimmed by 4 bases and V by 0 bases; bases with no gene match: 6. Per germline, CDR1 MNHNY and CDR2 SVGAGI (reference sequence). CDR3 residues: CASSYSEQGAGYGYTF. CDR3 sequence (DNA): TGTGCCAGCAGTTACTCCGAACAGGGGGCTGGCTATGGCTACACCTTC.

The chain joins TRBV13 to TRBJ2-1; 7 bases line up with TRBD2. The trim removed 6 bases at V and 13 bases at J, leaving 9 bases unmatched. The CDR3 is 12 amino acids. Per germline, CDR1 PRHDT and CDR2 FYEKMQ (reference sequence). This CDR3 is CASRSGTKEQFF. CDR3 nucleotides: TGTGCCAGCAGATCTGGGACTAAGGAACAGTTCTTC.

The chain employs TRBV6-1 and TRBJ2-7; 7 positions agree with TRBD1. Germline V gene lookup returns CDR1 MNHNS and CDR2 SASEGT. The CDR3 spans 13 residues. V shed 9 bases and J 0 bases; nucleotides not matched to a gene: 5. The CDR3 DNA sequence: TGTGCCAGTAACCGGGACAGCTCCTACGAGCAGTACTTC. It translates to CASNRDSSYEQYF.

The V gene is TRBV18, the J gene TRBJ2-5, with D uncertain. The CDR3 has 14 amino acids. Germline V CDR1 and CDR2: KGHSH, LQKENI. V was clipped by 1 base and J by 2 bases, with 8 bases between them. This CDR3 reads CASSPLLKQETQYF. CDR3 coding DNA: TGTGCCAGCTCACCACTTCTAAAACAAGAGACCCAGTACTTC.

This clone came up once. V and J are TRBV19 and TRBJ2-1; D gene ambiguous. Per germline, CDR1 LNHDA and CDR2 SQIVND (reference sequence). Between the trimmed V and J ends, which lost 2 bases and 0 bases, there was a span of 14 bases. The CDR3 has 17 amino acids. In DNA, the CDR3 is TGTGCCAGTAGTATACAGGTTGGGCAGAGCTCCTACAATGAGCAGTTCTTC. This sequence encodes CASSIQVGQSSYNEQFF.

This clone has more than one count but fewer than ten. J is TRBJ2-7 and V is TRBV10-2; 12 bases align to TRBD2. There are 15 residues in the CDR3. Germline V CDR1 and CDR2: WSHSY, SAAADI. Trimming cost V 8 bases and J 3 bases; bases outside gene matches: 8. DNA for the CDR3: TGCGCCAGCGGCCCACTAGCGGGAGGTTACTACGAGCAGTACTTC. Amino acid sequence: CASGPLAGGYYEQYF.

This clone was seen just once. The chain carries TRBV10-1 and TRBJ2-5; no definite D call. Germline CDR1 WNHNN, CDR2 SYGVQD (reference sequence). Trimming pared 6 bases from V and 3 bases from J, leaving 11 bases between. CDR3 length: 13 amino acids. CDR3 amino acids: CASRRVVKETQYF. In DNA form, the CDR3 reads TGCGCCAGCAGGAGAGTGGTGAAAGAGACCCAGTACTTC.

This rearrangement joins TRBV19 to TRBJ2-7; TRBD2 is a possible D gene (5 bases). The V gene's germline CDR1 is LNHDA and CDR2 SQIVND (reference sequence). The V gene lost 9 bases and the J gene lost 3 bases, with 18 bases spanning the gap. This CDR3 comprises 14 residues. In DNA form, the CDR3 reads TGTGCCAGGTTCCTAGAGGGCGTACGCTACGAGCAGTACTTC. Protein product: CARFLEGVRYEQYF.

This clone has just a few counts. The gene calls are TRBV4-3 and TRBJ1-4; no reliable D call. Germline V gene sequence: CDR1 LGHNA, CDR2 YSLEER. V was clipped by 6 bases and J by 8 bases, with 13 bases between them. The CDR3 has 13 residues. CDR3 residues: CASSVGREEKLFF. Here the CDR3 DNA reads TGCGCCAGCAGTGTAGGGAGGGAGGAAAAACTGTTTTTT.

The V gene is TRBV7-3, the J gene TRBJ2-3; D is unclear. Trimming stripped 3 bases from V and 6 bases from J, with 13 bases between. There are 14 residues in the CDR3. Germline V gives CDR1 SGHTA, CDR2 FQGTGA. CDR3 residues: CASSFSPTLDTQYF. The CDR3 coding sequence is TGTGCCAGCAGCTTCTCCCCTACTTTGGATACGCAGTATTTT.

The V gene is TRBV27, the J gene TRBJ2-2; the D gene is possibly TRBD2 (5 bases). This CDR3 is 18 amino acids long. The germline gives CDR1 MNHEY, CDR2 SMNVEV (reference sequence). Trimming cost V 1 base and J 1 base, with 16 bases left between them. Here the CDR3 DNA reads TGTGCCAGCAGTTTATACCTGGTTCCGGGAATGAACACCGGGGAGCTGTTTTTT. Translation gives CASSLYLVPGMNTGELFF.

The V gene is TRBV28, the J gene TRBJ2-3, with 9 bases aligning to TRBD1. The trim removed 4 bases at V and 8 bases at J, leaving 1 base unmatched. This CDR3 is 12 amino acids long. The germline V gene has CDR1 MDHEN and CDR2 SYDVKM. The CDR3 bases are TGTGCCAGCAGTTACAGGGGGCGTACGCAGTATTTT. The encoded protein is CASSYRGRTQYF.

This clone was seen a handful of times. The chain combines TRBV27 with TRBJ1-2; TRBD1 aligns across 7 bases. J lost 8 bases, V lost 3 bases, and 9 bases had no gene match. Germline V gene data show CDR1 as MNHEY and CDR2 as SMNVEV (reference sequence). The CDR3 covers 14 residues. CDR3 sequence (DNA): TGTGCCAGCAGTTTGAAATATCACAGGGGCGGCTACACCTTC. Its protein product is CASSLKYHRGGYTF.

This chain joins TRBV28 and TRBJ1-2, with D tentatively TRBD1 (5 bases). This CDR3 contains 15 residues. Trimming removed 0 bases at V and 7 bases at J, with 15 bases between. CDR1 MDHEN and CDR2 SYDVKM come from the germline V gene. This CDR3 is CASSLWGMGGGGYTF. CDR3 DNA sequence: TGTGCCAGCAGTTTATGGGGCATGGGGGGAGGTGGCTACACCTTC.

The chain employs TRBV9 and TRBJ2-7; TRBD2 might be the D (5 bases). Germline V CDR1 and CDR2: SGDLS, YYNGEE. V was trimmed by 3 bases and J by 0 bases, leaving 16 bases between them. The CDR3 sequence is 16 residues long. The CDR3 bases are TGTGCCAGCAGCGCGACGTCGCGGGTGAGCTCCTACGAGCAGTACTTC. It encodes CASSATSRVSSYEQYF.

This clone was seen once. The chain is built from TRBV11-2 and TRBJ2-1; TRBD1 aligns across 8 bases. Germline values: CDR1 SGHAT, CDR2 FQNNGV. The CDR3 is 15 residues long. V dropped 3 bases and J dropped 10; count of bases not matched to a gene: 11. This CDR3 reads CASSFSAGGYGEQFF. The DNA for the CDR3 is TGTGCCAGCAGCTTTTCGGCAGGGGGCTATGGGGAGCAGTTCTTC. Variable domain in full (rest from reference TRBV11-2 and TRBJ2-1): EAGVAQSPRYKIIEKRQSVAFWCNPISGHATLYWYQQILGQGPKLLIQFQNNGVVDDSQLPKDRFSAERLKGVDSTLKIQPAKLEDSAVYLCASSFSAGGYGEQFFGPGTRLTVL.

V is TRBV4-2 and J is TRBJ2-7; D gene ambiguous. Trimming stripped 4 bases from V and 2 bases from J, with 12 bases between. CDR3 size: 14 residues. The germline gives CDR1 LGHNA, CDR2 YNFKEQ. The CDR3: CASSPGPWPYEQYF. For the CDR3, the DNA is TGTGCCAGCAGCCCTGGGCCTTGGCCCTACGAGCAGTACTTC.

The CDR3 region has the DNA TGTGCCAGCAGTTTTTACAGGACCGTTGGCTACACCTTC. Protein sequence: CASSFYRTVGYTF. The chain has TRBV28 and TRBJ1-2; D is perhaps TRBD1 (5 bases). The CDR3 contains 13 residues. The germline V gene encodes CDR1 MDHEN and CDR2 SYDVKM. The germline V and J ends were trimmed by 3 bases and 7 bases, with 12 bases remaining between them.

The rearrangement links TRBV28 to TRBJ1-5; the D gene is possibly TRBD1 (5 bases). Germline V gene sequence: CDR1 MDHEN, CDR2 SYDVKM. Trimming removed 4 bases at V and 2 bases at J, with 9 bases between. The CDR3 sequence is 14 residues long. DNA for the CDR3: TGTGCCAGCAGTTCGGGGGGAGGCAATCAGCCCCAGCATTTT. Translation gives CASSSGGGNQPQHF.